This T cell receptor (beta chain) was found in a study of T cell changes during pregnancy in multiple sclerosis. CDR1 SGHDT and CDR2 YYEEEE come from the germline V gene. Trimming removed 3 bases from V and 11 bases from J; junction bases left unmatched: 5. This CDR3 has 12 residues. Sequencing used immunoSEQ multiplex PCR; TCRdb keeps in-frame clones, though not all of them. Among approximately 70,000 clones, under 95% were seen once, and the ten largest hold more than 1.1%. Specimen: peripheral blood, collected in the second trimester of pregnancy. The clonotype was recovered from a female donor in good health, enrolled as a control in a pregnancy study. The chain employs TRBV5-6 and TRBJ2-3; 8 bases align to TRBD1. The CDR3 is CASSWRTGQQYF. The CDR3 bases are TGTGCCAGCAGCTGGAGGACAGGGCAGCAGTATTTT.